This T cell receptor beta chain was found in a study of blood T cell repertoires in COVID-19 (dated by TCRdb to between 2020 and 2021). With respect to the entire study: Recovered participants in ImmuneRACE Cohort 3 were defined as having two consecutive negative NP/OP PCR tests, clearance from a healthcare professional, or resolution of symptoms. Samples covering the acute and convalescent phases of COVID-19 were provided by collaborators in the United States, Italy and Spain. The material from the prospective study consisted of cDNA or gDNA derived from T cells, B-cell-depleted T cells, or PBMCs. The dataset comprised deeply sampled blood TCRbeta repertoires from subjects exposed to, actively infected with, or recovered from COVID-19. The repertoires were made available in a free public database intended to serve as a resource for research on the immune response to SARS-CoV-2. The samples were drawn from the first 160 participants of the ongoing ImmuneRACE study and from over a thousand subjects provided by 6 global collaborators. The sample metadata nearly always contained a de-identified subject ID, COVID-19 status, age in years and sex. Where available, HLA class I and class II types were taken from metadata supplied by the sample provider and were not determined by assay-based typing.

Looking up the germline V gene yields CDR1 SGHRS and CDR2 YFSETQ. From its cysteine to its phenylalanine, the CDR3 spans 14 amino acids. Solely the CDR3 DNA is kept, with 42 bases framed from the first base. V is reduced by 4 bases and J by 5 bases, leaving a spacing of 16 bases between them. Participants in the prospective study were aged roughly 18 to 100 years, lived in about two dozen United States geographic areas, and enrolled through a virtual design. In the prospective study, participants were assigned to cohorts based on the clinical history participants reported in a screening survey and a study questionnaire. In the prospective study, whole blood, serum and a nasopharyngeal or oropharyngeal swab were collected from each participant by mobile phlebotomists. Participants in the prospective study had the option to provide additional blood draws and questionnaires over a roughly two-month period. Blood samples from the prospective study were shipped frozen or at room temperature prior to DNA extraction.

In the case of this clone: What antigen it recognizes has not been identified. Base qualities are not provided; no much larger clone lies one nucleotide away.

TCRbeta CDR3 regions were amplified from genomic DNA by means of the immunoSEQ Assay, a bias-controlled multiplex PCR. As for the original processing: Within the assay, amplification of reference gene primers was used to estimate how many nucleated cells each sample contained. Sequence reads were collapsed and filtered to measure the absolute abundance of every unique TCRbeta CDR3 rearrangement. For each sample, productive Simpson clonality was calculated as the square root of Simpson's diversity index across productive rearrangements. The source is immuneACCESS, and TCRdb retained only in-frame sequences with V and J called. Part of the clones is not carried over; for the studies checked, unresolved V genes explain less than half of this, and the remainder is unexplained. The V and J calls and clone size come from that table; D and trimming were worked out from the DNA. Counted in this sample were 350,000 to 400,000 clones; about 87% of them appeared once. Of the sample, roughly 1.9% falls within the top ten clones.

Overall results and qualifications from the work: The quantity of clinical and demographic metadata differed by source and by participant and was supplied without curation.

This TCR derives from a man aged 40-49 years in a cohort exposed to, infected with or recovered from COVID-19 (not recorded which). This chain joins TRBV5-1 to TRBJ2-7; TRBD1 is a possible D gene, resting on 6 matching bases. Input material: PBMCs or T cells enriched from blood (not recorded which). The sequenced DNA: TGCGCCAGCAGCCCCCCCCGGTCAGGGGACGAGCAGTACTTC. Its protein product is CASSPPRSGDEQYF.